Presented here are 26 T cell receptor beta chains from one specimen sequenced in a study of T cell responses to AZD1222 COVID-19 vaccine. The method was immunoSEQ multiplex PCR; TCRdb's version includes in-frame clones alone and lacks a portion of them. The table shows some 140,000 clones, with about 93% occurring only once. The material sequenced was peripheral blood, taken 28 days after the second AZD1222 dose. The receptors originated from an adult who received the AZD1222 COVID-19 vaccine.

The rearrangement uses TRBV7-9 and TRBJ1-1; possible D gene TRBD1, 5 bases. Germline CDR1 is SEHNR and CDR2 is FQNEAQ (reference sequence). This CDR3 region has 12 residues. Trimming removed 10 bases at V and 2 bases at J, with 11 bases between. The CDR3 sequence is CATEGFNTEAFF. The CDR3 coding sequence is TGTGCCACCGAGGGGTTCAACACTGAAGCTTTCTTT.

The rearrangement joins TRBV6-5 to TRBJ2-1; 11 nucleotides align to TRBD2. The V segment lost 7 bases and the J segment 4 bases; nucleotides outside the gene matches: 6. This CDR3 is built from 15 residues. Germline-derived CDR1 and CDR2 are MNHEY and SVGAGI. CDR3 in DNA: TGTGCCAGCACCCCGGGGACTAGCGGTTACAATGAGCAGTTCTTC. This gives the protein CASTPGTSGYNEQFF.

The V call is TRBV10-3, the J call TRBJ2-7; a possible D gene is TRBD1 (6 bases). The V and J ends lost 10 bases and 0 bases respectively, with 13 bases between them. From germline, CDR1 is ENHRY and CDR2 SYGVKD. The CDR3 is made up of 13 amino acids. The CDR3 reads CATQGLSSYEQYF. CDR3 bases: TGTGCCACTCAGGGGCTTAGCTCCTACGAGCAGTACTTC.

This clone was counted between two and nine times. V gene TRBV5-8 combines with J gene TRBJ2-1, with D tentatively TRBD1 (6 bases). The CDR3 length is 15 residues. V was pared by 4 bases and J by 7 bases, with 18 bases between. Looked up from germline, CDR1 is SGHTS and CDR2 is YDEGEE. CDR3 sequence reads: CASSQRTVLMNEQFF. CDR3 bases: TGTGCCAGCAGCCAAAGGACAGTCCTTATGAATGAGCAGTTCTTC. The full variable domain, its missing parts supplied by reference TRBV5-8 and TRBJ2-1, is EAGVTQSPTHLIKTRGQQATLRCSPISGHTSVYWYQQALGLGLQFLLWYDEGEERNRGNFPPRFSGRQFPNYSSELNVNALELEDSALYLCASSQRTVLMNEQFFGPGTRLTVL.

This clone has a handful of counts. The chain joins TRBV5-6 to TRBJ1-2, with 7 bases identical to TRBD1. Germline lookup yields CDR1 SGHDT and CDR2 YYEEEE. The ends lost 2 bases at V and 2 bases at J; junction bases unmatched: 3. The CDR3 is 14 residues long. The CDR3 sequence: CASSFPTGNYGYTF. As DNA, the CDR3 is TGTGCCAGCAGCTTCCCGACAGGGAACTATGGCTACACCTTC.

A note on this clone: One end of the junction fails to match germline, which may point to a read error. This sample also contains other DNA sequences that code for the same CDR3. The chain combines TRBV29-1 with TRBJ1-5, with D tentatively TRBD1 (6 bases). The CDR3 consists of 13 residues. In germline, CDR1 is SQVTM, CDR2 ANQGSEA. The CDR3 DNA is TGCAGCGTTCGGGACAACTATAATCAGCCCCAACATTTT. Its translation: CSVRDNYNQPQHF.

The chain links TRBV27 to TRBJ2-1; tentative D call: TRBD2 (6 bases). The CDR3 has 17 residues. Deletions cut 8 bases from V and 1 base from J, with 21 bases between. The germline V gene encodes CDR1 MNHEY and CDR2 SMNVEV (reference sequence). This CDR3 is CASSTPGTPVSYNEQFF. Here the CDR3 DNA reads TGTGCCAGCTCAACCCCCGGGACTCCAGTTTCCTACAATGAGCAGTTCTTC.

V and J are TRBV7-9 and TRBJ1-2; 7 bases line up with TRBD1. Germline V lookup: CDR1 SEHNR, CDR2 FQNEAQ (reference sequence). V lost 1 base to trimming and J lost 3 bases; unmatched junction nucleotides: 5. The CDR3 consists of 15 residues. CDR3 protein: CASSLGQGGDYGYTF. In DNA form, the CDR3 reads TGTGCCAGCAGCTTAGGACAGGGTGGGGACTATGGCTACACCTTC.

The chain joins TRBV6-5 to TRBJ1-4, with a possible D match to TRBD1 (5 bases). The CDR3 is 15 residues long. Trimming pared 6 bases from V and 1 base from J, leaving 12 bases between. The germline V gene encodes CDR1 MNHEY and CDR2 SVGAGI. The CDR3 coding sequence is TGTGCCAGCAGCCCAATGGGGGGAACTAATGAAAAACTGTTTTTT. Its translation: CASSPMGGTNEKLFF.

The V gene is TRBV7-2, the J gene TRBJ2-1; D is ambiguous. CDR1 is SGHTA, CDR2 FQGNSA, per germline. The CDR3 contains 15 residues. Trimming pared 6 bases from V and 0 bases from J, leaving 12 bases between. CDR3 sequence: CASRVLLSSYNEQFF. CDR3 coding DNA: TGTGCCAGCAGGGTTCTACTCAGCTCCTACAATGAGCAGTTCTTC.

This chain uses TRBV2 with TRBJ1-5, with D possibly being TRBD1 (6 bases). The germline V and J ends were trimmed by 5 bases and 3 bases, with 14 bases remaining between them. This CDR3 has 15 amino acids. Germline CDR1 SNHLY, CDR2 FYNNEI. CDR3: CASSKNRAVNQPQHF. The CDR3 DNA is TGTGCCAGCAGTAAAAACAGGGCCGTCAATCAGCCCCAGCATTTT.

The V gene is TRBV7-6, the J gene TRBJ2-7; 8 nucleotides match TRBD1. CDR1 is SGHVS, CDR2 FNYEAQ, per germline. After removal of 4 bases from V and 2 bases from J, the junction contained 4 bases not matched to a gene. The CDR3 consists of 14 residues. The chain's CDR3 is CASSYAGGAYEQYF. The CDR3 DNA is TGTGCCAGCAGCTATGCAGGGGGCGCCTACGAGCAGTACTTC.

V gene TRBV4-1 combines with J gene TRBJ1-1; D ambiguous. The ends were cut back, 0 bases at V and 0 bases at J, with 17 bases in the middle. Germline V gene lookup returns CDR1 MGHRA and CDR2 YSYEKL. This CDR3 has 18 residues. The CDR3 spells CASSQDRTDYTLNTEAFF. In DNA, the CDR3 is TGCGCCAGCAGCCAAGATCGCACGGACTATACTTTGAACACTGAAGCTTTCTTT.

The rearrangement uses TRBV4-1 and TRBJ1-5, with a possible D match to TRBD1 (5 bases). The CDR3 extends over 15 amino acids. V was pared by 1 base and J by 7 bases, with 14 bases between. The germline gives CDR1 MGHRA, CDR2 YSYEKL. The CDR3 spells CASSQGRGGGQPQHF. For the CDR3, the DNA is TGCGCCAGCAGCCAAGGTCGTGGGGGTGGACAGCCCCAGCATTTT.

This chain uses TRBV28 with TRBJ1-2, with 8 nucleotides matching TRBD1. Germline CDR1 reads MDHEN; CDR2 reads SYDVKM. Trimming at V came to 6 bases and at J to 8 bases, leaving 8 bases not matched to a gene. This CDR3 region has 13 residues. The chain's CDR3 is CASSNRDRWGYTF. The CDR3 DNA follows: TGTGCCAGCAGCAACAGGGACAGGTGGGGCTACACCTTC.

The genes are TRBV30 and TRBJ2-1; TRBD2 aligns across 10 bases. Germline V gives CDR1 GTSNPN, CDR2 SVGIG (reference sequence). This CDR3 has 16 residues. V lost 2 bases and J lost 4; bases outside the gene matches: 8. The CDR3 loop reads CAWSPDSGGNYNEQFF. For the CDR3, the DNA is TGTGCCTGGAGTCCGGATAGCGGGGGGAATTACAATGAGCAGTTCTTC.

This clone was counted only a few times. This rearrangement joins TRBV2 to TRBJ2-3, with D possibly matching TRBD2 (6 bases). The germline V gene encodes CDR1 SNHLY and CDR2 FYNNEI. Trimming removed 6 bases from V and 2 bases from J, with 15 bases in between. The CDR3 runs 15 residues. CDR3 bases: TGTGCCAGCAGCCCATGGCGGGGATTCACAGATACGCAGTATTTT. Translation: CASSPWRGFTDTQYF. The variable domain in full, completed from reference TRBV2 and TRBJ2-3, reads EPEVTQTPSHQVTQMGQEVILRCVPISNHLYFYWYRQILGQKVEFLVSFYNNEISEKSEIFDDQFSVERPDGSNFTLKIRSTKLEDSAMYFCASSPWRGFTDTQYFGPGTRLTVL.

The chain carries TRBV18 and TRBJ1-1; 9 nucleotides match TRBD1. CDR1 KGHSH and CDR2 LQKENI come from the germline V gene. This CDR3 has 15 residues. V dropped 6 bases and J dropped 1; count of bases not matched to a gene: 6. The CDR3, as DNA: TGTGCCAGCTCCAGAGGGACAGGGTCGAACACTGAAGCTTTCTTT. Protein product: CASSRGTGSNTEAFF. The full variable domain, in which reference TRBV18 and TRBJ1-1 provide the parts outside the CDR3, is NAGVMQNPRHLVRRRGQEARLRCSPMKGHSHVYWYRQLPEEGLKFMVYLQKENIIDESGMPKERFSAEFPKEGPSILRIQQVVRGDSAAYFCASSRGTGSNTEAFFGQGTRLTVV.

V usage is TRBV2 and J usage is TRBJ2-7; D possibly corresponds to TRBD1 (6 bases). In germline, CDR1 is SNHLY, CDR2 FYNNEI. The CDR3 sequence is 13 residues long. The V end was cut by 6 bases, the J end by 0 bases, with 9 bases between. CDR3 loop: CASRTDSSYEQYF. The CDR3 DNA is TGTGCCAGCAGAACGGACAGCTCCTACGAGCAGTACTTC.

This chain connects TRBV12-3 or TRBV12-4 to TRBJ1-5; tentative D call: TRBD1 (5 bases). This CDR3 is built from 13 residues. V was pared by 7 bases and J by 6 bases, with 13 bases between. CDR3 DNA sequence: TGTGCCAGCACCCTGGGAGGGACTCAGCCCCAGCATTTT. It yields the protein CASTLGGTQPQHF.

This sequence joins TRBV14 and TRBJ1-1; the D is unclear. The CDR3 has 19 amino acids. V dropped 0 bases and J dropped 0 bases, with 20 bases sitting between them. CDR1 SGHDN and CDR2 FVKESK come from the germline V gene. The chain's CDR3 is CASSQEAGFTYTMNTEAFF. The DNA for the CDR3 is TGTGCCAGCAGCCAAGAGGCGGGATTCACCTACACCATGAACACTGAAGCTTTCTTT.

The chain carries TRBV7-8 and TRBJ1-5; tentatively, D is TRBD1 (6 bases). CDR1 SGHVS and CDR2 FQNEAQ come from the germline V gene. V lost 5 bases to trimming and J lost 5 bases, with 13 bases between them. CDR3 size: 14 residues. CDR3 protein: CASSPPTGDQPQHF. The DNA of the CDR3 is TGTGCCAGCAGCCCCCCGACAGGCGATCAGCCCCAGCATTTT. The full variable domain, in which reference TRBV7-8 and TRBJ1-5 provide the parts outside the CDR3, is GAGVSQSPRYKVAKRGQDVALRCDPISGHVSLFWYQQALGQGPEFLTYFQNEAQLDKSGLPSDRFFAERPEGSVSTLKIQRTQQEDSAVYLCASSPPTGDQPQHFGDGTRLSIL.

CDR3 sequence reads: CASIERANTGELFF. The CDR3 DNA sequence: TGTGCCAGCATTGAGCGGGCGAACACCGGGGAGCTGTTTTTT. The chain carries TRBV2 and TRBJ2-2; tentative D call: TRBD2 (6 bases). Germline CDR1 is SNHLY and CDR2 is FYNNEI. Trimming stripped 7 bases from V and 0 bases from J, with 9 bases between. There are 14 residues in the CDR3. The variable domain in full, completed from reference TRBV2 and TRBJ2-2, reads EPEVTQTPSHQVTQMGQEVILRCVPISNHLYFYWYRQILGQKVEFLVSFYNNEISEKSEIFDDQFSVERPDGSNFTLKIRSTKLEDSAMYFCASIERANTGELFFGEGSRLTVL.

V is TRBV5-6 and J is TRBJ1-2; D might be TRBD1 (5 bases). This CDR3 region has 16 residues. V was clipped by 1 base and J by 4 bases, with 17 bases between them. Germline CDR1 reads SGHDT; CDR2 reads YYEEEE. In DNA, the CDR3 is TGTGCCAGCAGCTTGTGGGGCGGCGGAAGGGCCTATGGCTACACCTTC. This encodes CASSLWGGGRAYGYTF.

In the case of this clone: This CDR3 is also generated by other DNA sequences in the sample. This chain connects TRBV18 to TRBJ1-5; TRBD1 aligns across 7 bases. Germline assignment: CDR1 KGHSH and CDR2 LQKENI. J gave up 5 bases and V 3 bases, and 1 base lay outside the gene matches. The CDR3 consists of 13 residues. CDR3 residues: CASSPGTDQPQHF. In DNA form, the CDR3 reads TGTGCCAGCTCACCCGGGACAGATCAGCCCCAGCATTTT.

The chain is built from TRBV7-6 and TRBJ2-7; D gene uncertain. The CDR3 loop spans 13 amino acids. V was shortened by 2 bases and J by 1 base, with 6 bases between the two germline ends. From germline, CDR1 is SGHVS and CDR2 FNYEAQ. In DNA, the CDR3 is TGTGCCAGCAGCTTAACCAGATCCTACGAGCAGTACTTC. Translation: CASSLTRSYEQYF.